Below, 20 T cell receptor beta chains from the same sample are listed, as sequenced in a study of blood T cell repertoires in COVID-19. Here immunoSEQ multiplex PCR was the method, and the copy in TCRdb shows in-frame clones only, minus some. The sample shows around 260,000 clones, under 85% of them seen only once. Sequences were obtained from peripheral blood. All receptors derive from a human donor with COVID-19, enrolled during active disease. The donor label of this sample is uncertain.

V usage is TRBV4-1 and J usage is TRBJ2-1, with 8 bases that match TRBD2. This CDR3 spans 17 amino acids. CDR1 is MGHRA, CDR2 YSYEKL, per germline. The V gene end was trimmed by 3 bases and the J gene end by 0 bases; junction bases not matched to a gene: 7. Here the CDR3 reads CASSQLAGPSSYNEQFF. The CDR3 DNA reads as TGCGCCAGCAGCCAGCTAGCGGGTCCGAGCTCCTACAATGAGCAGTTCTTC.

This clone was seen more than once but under ten times. V usage is TRBV18 and J usage is TRBJ1-2; TRBD1 matches at 7 bases. Looked up from germline, CDR1 is KGHSH and CDR2 is LQKENI. The CDR3 runs 15 residues. The ends lost 3 bases at V and 2 bases at J; junction bases unmatched: 6. The CDR3 DNA is TGTGCCAGCTCACCCGACAGGGCCGACAACTATGGCTACACCTTC. Translation: CASSPDRADNYGYTF.

V gene TRBV2 combines with J gene TRBJ1-2; no clear D gene. V lost 8 bases, J lost 5 bases, and 12 bases lay in between. Germline-derived CDR1 and CDR2 are SNHLY and FYNNEI. The CDR3 has 12 amino acids. The CDR3 protein is CASVQEVYGYTF. CDR3 coding DNA: TGTGCCAGCGTGCAGGAGGTTTATGGCTACACCTTC.

This sequence joins TRBV7-2 and TRBJ2-5, with 7 bases identical to TRBD2. CDR3 length: 16 residues. The germline CDR1 and CDR2 sequences are SGHTA and FQGNSA. V gave up 5 bases and J gave up 2 bases; unmatched junction bases: 11. CDR3 nucleotide sequence: TGTGCCAGCAGCCCTACGTCTGGGACTAAGCAAGAGACCCAGTACTTC. Translating it yields CASSPTSGTKQETQYF.

In this sample, this clone turned up a few times. The J gene is TRBJ2-3, the V gene TRBV10-1; 10 bases align to TRBD2. The V segment lost 4 bases and the J segment 8 bases; nucleotides outside the gene matches: 9. The CDR3 is 15 amino acids. CDR1 WNHNN and CDR2 SYGVQD come from the germline V gene (reference sequence). In nucleotides, the CDR3 is TGCGCCAGCAGTGTATTCCTAGCGGGAGAGGGTACGCAGTATTTT. Its protein is CASSVFLAGEGTQYF.

This clone was counted between two and nine times. The rearrangement links TRBV19 to TRBJ1-5; 10 positions agree with TRBD1. The CDR3 totals 16 residues. The germline V gene has CDR1 LNHDA and CDR2 SQIVND (reference sequence). V lost 3 bases and J lost 5; bases outside the gene matches: 7. The CDR3 DNA is TGTGCCAGTAGTATGTATGGGACAGGGGTCTATCAGCCCCAGCATTTT. Translation: CASSMYGTGVYQPQHF.

The J gene is TRBJ1-4, the V gene TRBV6-5; perhaps TRBD1 as D (5 bases). The CDR3 contains 15 residues. Germline loops: CDR1 MNHEY, CDR2 SVGAGI. Trimming stripped 2 bases from V and 2 bases from J, with 9 bases between. The CDR3 loop is CASSYGADTNEKLFF. CDR3 coding DNA: TGTGCCAGCAGTTACGGGGCAGATACTAATGAAAAACTGTTTTTT.

This rearrangement joins TRBV9 to TRBJ1-1, with D unresolved. CDR3 length: 13 amino acids. Per germline, CDR1 SGDLS and CDR2 YYNGEE. Between the trimmed V and J ends, which lost 4 bases and 0 bases, there was a span of 7 bases. The CDR3 DNA follows: TGTGCCAGCAGCAGGGAGATGAACACTGAAGCTTTCTTT. Protein: CASSREMNTEAFF.

The J gene is TRBJ2-2, the V gene TRBV3-1 (or the pseudogene TRBV3-2); 8 positions match TRBD2. CDR1 is LGHDT, CDR2 YNNKEL, per germline (reference sequence). With 4 bases clipped from V and 4 bases from J, the junction kept 11 bases outside the gene matches. The CDR3 sequence is 17 residues long. The CDR3 DNA reads TGTGCCAGCAGCCCCCCGGGAGGGATTTATGGCACCGGGGAGCTGTTTTTT. It encodes CASSPPGGIYGTGELFF.

The gene calls are TRBV7-3 and TRBJ1-2; TRBD1 agrees at 12 bases. From germline, CDR1 is SGHTA and CDR2 FQGTGA. The CDR3 is made up of 16 amino acids. The V segment lost 8 bases and the J segment 6 bases; nucleotides outside the gene matches: 13. CDR3 region: CASSPRGTGGENGYTF. CDR3 in DNA: TGTGCCAGCTCCCCTCGGGGGACAGGGGGCGAGAATGGCTACACCTTC.

A single count supports this clone. The rearrangement uses TRBV6-2 or TRBV6-3 and TRBJ2-5, with TRBD1 matching over 7 bases. Germline CDR1 reads MNHEY; CDR2 reads SVGEGT. V shed 5 bases, J shed 5 bases, and the junction held 2 bases outside the gene matches. The CDR3 extends over 12 amino acids. CDR3 DNA: TGTGCCAGCAGTGACAGGGTGGAGACCCAGTACTTC. It yields the protein CASSDRVETQYF.

This chain connects TRBV12-3 or TRBV12-4 to TRBJ1-5, with D hard to call. The ends were cut back, 6 bases at V and 1 base at J, with 4 bases in the middle. The CDR3 is 12 residues long. CDR3 nucleotide sequence: TGTGCCAGCAGACTCAGCAATCAGCCCCAGCATTTT. Encoded protein: CASRLSNQPQHF.

This chain joins TRBV6-2 or TRBV6-3 and TRBJ2-7, with TRBD1 identical over 7 bases. Trimming cost V 6 bases and J 3 bases; bases outside gene matches: 8. The CDR3 covers 14 residues. The germline V gene has CDR1 MNHEY and CDR2 SVGEGT. DNA of the CDR3: TGTGCCAGCAGCTCCCGAGCAGGGGGCTACGAGCAGTACTTC. Translated, it gives CASSSRAGGYEQYF.

The rearrangement uses TRBV24-1 and TRBJ2-1; D is possibly TRBD2 (6 bases). The CDR3 runs 14 residues. Germline assignment: CDR1 KGHDR and CDR2 SFDVKD. V dropped 10 bases and J dropped 5 bases, with 17 bases sitting between them. CDR3 sequence (DNA): TGTGCCACTCAAGGAGGGCTAGCCCACAATGAGCAGTTCTTC. It translates to CATQGGLAHNEQFF.

V is TRBV5-1 and J is TRBJ2-4, with TRBD1 identical over 8 bases. The CDR3 is made up of 16 amino acids. The germline V gene has CDR1 SGHRS and CDR2 YFSETQ. The V segment lost 0 bases and the J segment 9 bases; nucleotides outside the gene matches: 11. CDR3 in DNA: TGCGCCAGCAGCTTGGTGGCAGGGGGCTATAATCCCATTCAGTACTTC. Protein: CASSLVAGGYNPIQYF.

This chain uses TRBV9 with TRBJ2-1; possibly TRBD2 for D (6 bases). Trimming left V 4 bases short and J 6 bases short, with 17 bases between. Germline CDR1 SGDLS, CDR2 YYNGEE. The CDR3 is made up of 15 amino acids. CDR3 bases: TGTGCCAGCAGCTCACGGGGGTGGGCATCCAATGAGCAGTTCTTC. Protein: CASSSRGWASNEQFF.

The chain employs TRBV28 and TRBJ2-3, with 8 bases aligning to TRBD2. Germline-derived CDR1 and CDR2 are MDHEN and SYDVKM. This CDR3 spans 16 amino acids. The J segment lost 2 bases and the V segment lost 2 bases, leaving 6 bases of the junction unmatched. CDR3 nucleotides: TGTGCCAGCAGTTTACTCCCAGCGGGAGACACAGATACGCAGTATTTT. Protein product: CASSLLPAGDTDTQYF.

V usage is TRBV5-1 and J usage is TRBJ2-6, with D perhaps TRBD2 (6 bases). Germline assignment: CDR1 SGHRS and CDR2 YFSETQ. The CDR3 has 19 amino acids. V was trimmed by 0 bases and J by 0 bases, leaving 16 bases between them. This chain's CDR3 is CASSLAWAGRSSGANVLTF. As DNA, the CDR3 is TGCGCCAGCAGCTTGGCCTGGGCAGGGAGGAGCTCTGGGGCCAACGTCCTGACTTTC.

The chain employs TRBV19 and TRBJ1-1; 8 nucleotides match TRBD1. Germline CDR1 is LNHDA and CDR2 is SQIVND (reference sequence). V trimming: 2 bases; J trimming: 0 bases; junction bases outside the gene matches: 8. This CDR3 has 17 amino acids. The CDR3 DNA reads as TGTGCCAGTAGTATACGCAGGGGGCGCGCCATGAACACTGAAGCTTTCTTT. This sequence encodes CASSIRRGRAMNTEAFF. Full variable domain (outside the CDR3, taken from reference TRBV19 and TRBJ1-1): DGGITQSPKYLFRKEGQNVTLSCEQNLNHDAMYWYRQDPGQGLRLIYYSQIVNDFQKGDIAEGYSVSREKKESFPLTVTSAQKNPTAFYLCASSIRRGRAMNTEAFFGQGTRLTVV.

V is TRBV27 and J is TRBJ1-1; D gene uncertain. Germline V gene lookup returns CDR1 MNHEY and CDR2 SMNVEV (reference sequence). This CDR3 has 14 residues. The germline V and J ends were trimmed by 3 bases and 4 bases, with 12 bases remaining between them. This chain's CDR3 is CASSFRRIGTEAFF. CDR3 in DNA: TGTGCCAGCAGTTTTCGGAGGATCGGCACTGAAGCTTTCTTT.